The 10 T cell receptor beta chains given below trace back to one sample, sequenced in a study of read filtering for tumor transcriptome and immune sequencing. This library used roughly 0.4 ug RNA and molecular barcoded adaptors spanning alpha/delta and beta/gamma chains. TCRdb re-called the reads with MiXCR, one entry per CDR3 protein. The sample has tens of thousands of distinct CDR3 sequences, roughly 19% seen once. The sample taken for sequencing was a population of CD138-negative cells sorted from bone marrow. These receptor sequences come from a donor aged 40 or over with multiple myeloma.

In its sample, this clonotype was seen many times. The chain employs TRBV29-1 and TRBJ2-1; 7 positions agree with TRBD2. The trim removed 6 bases at V and 3 bases at J, leaving 5 bases unmatched. Germline CDR1 SQVTM, CDR2 ANQGSEA. The CDR3 loop spans 13 amino acids. CDR3 nucleotide sequence: TGCAGCGTGACTAGCTCTTTCTACAATGAGCAGTTCTTC. Protein sequence: CSVTSSFYNEQFF.

This clonotype was recorded many times. The chain uses TRBV6-1 and TRBJ2-5; D tentatively fits TRBD1 or TRBD2 (6 bases each). Trimming removed 7 bases from V and 9 bases from J, with 33 bases in between. This CDR3 has 18 residues. The germline gives CDR1 MNHNS, CDR2 SASEGT. The CDR3 DNA reads TGTGCCAGCATTCCGAGGGGGGCGCCGGCCGCCACCTCGTGGGCCCAGTACTTC. It specifies CASIPRGAPAATSWAQYF.

For this clonotype: A much larger clonotype is one base distant, so this may be a read error. V usage is TRBV20-1 and J usage is TRBJ1-6; maybe TRBD1 (6 bases). The germline V and J ends were trimmed by 3 bases and 7 bases, with 19 bases remaining between them. Germline CDR1 DFQATT, CDR2 SNEGSKA (reference sequence). The CDR3 sequence is 16 residues long. The CDR3 is CSARDPWTEENSPLHF. In DNA, the CDR3 is TGCAGTGCTAGGGATCCCTGGACAGAGGAGAATTCACCCCTCCACTTT.

This clonotype occurred many times. The chain is built from TRBV27 and TRBJ1-1; no clear D gene. The V end lost 6 bases, the J end lost 3 bases, and 17 bases lay between the germline ends. Germline CDR1 MNHEY, CDR2 SMNVEV (reference sequence). The CDR3 sequence is 15 residues long. CDR3 sequence: CASSKGRVLDTEAFF. The CDR3 DNA reads TGTGCCAGCAGCAAAGGAAGGGTGCTAGACACTGAAGCTTTCTTT.

The table lists this clonotype with many counts. The chain is built from TRBV2 and TRBJ2-7; possibly TRBD1 for D (6 bases). CDR1 SNHLY and CDR2 FYNNEI come from the germline V gene. CDR3 size: 14 residues. V was shortened by 5 bases and J by 3 bases, with 14 bases between the two germline ends. In nucleotides, the CDR3 is TGTGCCAGCAGTTCCGGGACAACCTTCTACGAGCAGTACTTC. Protein sequence: CASSSGTTFYEQYF.

This clonotype was seen ten or more times. The chain links TRBV20-1 to TRBJ1-1, with D possibly matching TRBD1 (5 bases). The V and J ends lost 1 base and 3 bases respectively, with 12 bases between them. The germline CDR1 and CDR2 sequences are DFQATT and SNEGSKA (reference sequence). This CDR3 has 14 residues. The CDR3 DNA reads TGCAGTGCTAGAGTTGGGGGGAGGTACACTGAAGCTTTCTTT. Protein sequence: CSARVGGRYTEAFF.

This clonotype was seen repeatedly, ten times or more. The chain has TRBV20-1 and TRBJ2-2, with TRBD1 matching over 7 bases. Trimming removed 1 base from V and 5 bases from J; junction bases left unmatched: 4. This CDR3 has 14 residues. Germline CDR1 is DFQATT and CDR2 is SNEGSKA (reference sequence). DNA of the CDR3: TGCAGTGCTAGAGGACCGACAGGGACCGGGGAGCTGTTTTTT. Translating gives CSARGPTGTGELFF.

This clonotype was counted once. The CDR3 does not close with the conserved phenylalanine or tryptophan, likely indicating a read error. The chain combines TRBV20-1 with TRBJ2-5; 9 positions match TRBD2. The CDR3 is 14 amino acids. CDR1 is DFQATT and CDR2 is SNEGSKA in the germline V gene (reference sequence). The CDR3 protein is CGARRGRAEETQYL. The CDR3 DNA sequence: TGCGGTGCTCGCCGCGGGAGGGCTGAAGAGACCCAGTACCTC.

This clonotype was counted a single time. Since a much larger clone is just one base distant, this may be a read error. This rearrangement joins TRBV30 to TRBJ1-1; 11 bases agree with TRBD1. Per the germline V gene, CDR1 is GTSNPN and CDR2 is SVGIG (reference sequence). There are 14 residues in the CDR3. In DNA form, the CDR3 reads TGTGCCTGGAGTTCGGGACAGGGGGATACTGAAGCTTCCTTT. This codes for CAWSSGQGDTEASF.

Concerning this clonotype: A much larger clonotype is one base distant, so this may be a read error. This chain joins TRBV28 and TRBJ1-3; D gene uncertain. Germline V gene data show CDR1 as MDHEN and CDR2 as SYDVKM. This CDR3 spans 15 amino acids. V shed 10 bases and J shed 2 bases, with 18 bases lying between them. In DNA form, the CDR3 reads TGTGCCACCACGCTTTGCGGAATGACTGGAAACACCATATATTTT. This gives the protein CATTLCGMTGNTIYF.